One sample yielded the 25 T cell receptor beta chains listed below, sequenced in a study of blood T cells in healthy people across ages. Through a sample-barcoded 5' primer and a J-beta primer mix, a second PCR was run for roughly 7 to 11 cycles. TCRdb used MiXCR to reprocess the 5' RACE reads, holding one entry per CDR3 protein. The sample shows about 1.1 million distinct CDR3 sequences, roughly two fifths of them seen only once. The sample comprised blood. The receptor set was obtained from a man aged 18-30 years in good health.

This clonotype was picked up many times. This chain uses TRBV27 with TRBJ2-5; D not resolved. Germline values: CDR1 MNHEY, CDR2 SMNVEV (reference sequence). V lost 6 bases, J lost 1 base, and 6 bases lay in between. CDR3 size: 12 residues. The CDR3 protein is CASSRPQETQYF. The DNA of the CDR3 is TGTGCCAGCAGCCGACCCCAAGAGACCCAGTACTTC.

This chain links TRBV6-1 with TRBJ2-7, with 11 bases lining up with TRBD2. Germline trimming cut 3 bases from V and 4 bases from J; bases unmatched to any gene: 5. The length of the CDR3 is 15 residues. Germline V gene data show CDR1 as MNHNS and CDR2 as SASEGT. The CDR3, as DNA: TGTGCCAGCAGTGATGTAGCGGGGGGGCCGTACGAGCAGTACTTC. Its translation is CASSDVAGGPYEQYF.

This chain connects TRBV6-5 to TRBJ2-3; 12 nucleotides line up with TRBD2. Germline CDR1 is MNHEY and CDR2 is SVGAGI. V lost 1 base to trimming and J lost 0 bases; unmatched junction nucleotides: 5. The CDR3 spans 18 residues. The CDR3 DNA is TGTGCCAGCAGTTACTGGACTAGCGGGACGACTAGCACAGATACGCAGTATTTT. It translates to CASSYWTSGTTSTDTQYF.

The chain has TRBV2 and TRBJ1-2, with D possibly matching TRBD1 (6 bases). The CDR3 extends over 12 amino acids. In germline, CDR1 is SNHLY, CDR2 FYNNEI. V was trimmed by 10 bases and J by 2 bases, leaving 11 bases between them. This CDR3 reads CAIGQSNYGYTF. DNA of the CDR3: TGTGCCATCGGACAGTCGAACTATGGCTACACCTTC. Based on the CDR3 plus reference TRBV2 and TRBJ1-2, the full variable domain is EPEVTQTPSHQVTQMGQEVILRCVPISNHLYFYWYRQILGQKVEFLVSFYNNEISEKSEIFDDQFSVERPDGSNFTLKIRSTKLEDSAMYFCAIGQSNYGYTFGSGTRLTVV.

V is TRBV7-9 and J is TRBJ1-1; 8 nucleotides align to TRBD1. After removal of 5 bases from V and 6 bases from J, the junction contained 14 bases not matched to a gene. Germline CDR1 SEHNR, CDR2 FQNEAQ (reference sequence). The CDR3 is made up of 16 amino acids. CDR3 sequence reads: CASSPTRGRKDAEAFF. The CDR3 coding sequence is TGTGCCAGCAGCCCCACCAGGGGGCGAAAGGACGCTGAAGCTTTCTTT.

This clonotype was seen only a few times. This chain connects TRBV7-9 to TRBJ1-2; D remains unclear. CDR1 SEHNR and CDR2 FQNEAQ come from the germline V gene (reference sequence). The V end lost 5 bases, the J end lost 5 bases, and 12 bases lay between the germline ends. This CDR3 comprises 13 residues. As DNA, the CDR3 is TGTGCCAGCAGCCCAATGACGGATTATGGCTACACCTTC. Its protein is CASSPMTDYGYTF. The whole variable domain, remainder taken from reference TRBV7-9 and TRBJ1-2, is DTGVSQNPRHKITKRGQNVTFRCDPISEHNRLYWYRQTLGQGPEFLTYFQNEAQLEKSRLLSDRFSAERPKGSFSTLEIQRTEQGDSAMYLCASSPMTDYGYTFGSGTRLTVV.

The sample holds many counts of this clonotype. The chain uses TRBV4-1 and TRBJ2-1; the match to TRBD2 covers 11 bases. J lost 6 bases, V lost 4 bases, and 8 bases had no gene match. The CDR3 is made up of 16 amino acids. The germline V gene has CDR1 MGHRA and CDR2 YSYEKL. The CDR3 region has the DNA TGCGCCAGCAGCCTTCGTGGGACTAGCGGTGGCAATGAGCAGTTCTTC. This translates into CASSLRGTSGGNEQFF.

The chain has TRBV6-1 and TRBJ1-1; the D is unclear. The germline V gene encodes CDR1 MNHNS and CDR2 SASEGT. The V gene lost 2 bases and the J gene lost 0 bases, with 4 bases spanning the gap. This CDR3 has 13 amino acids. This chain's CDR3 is CASSEQLNTEAFF. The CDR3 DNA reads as TGTGCCAGCAGTGAACAGTTGAACACTGAAGCTTTCTTT.

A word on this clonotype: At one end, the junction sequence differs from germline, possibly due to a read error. The CDR3 DNA reads as TGCGCCAGCAGCCCATTTTCGGGACGGGACGTAGGCACTGAAGTTTTCTTT. It yields the protein CASSPFSGRDVGTEVFF. V usage is TRBV4-3 and J usage is TRBJ1-1, with D perhaps TRBD1 (5 bases). This CDR3 is 17 amino acids long. Germline CDR1 LGHNA, CDR2 YSLEER.

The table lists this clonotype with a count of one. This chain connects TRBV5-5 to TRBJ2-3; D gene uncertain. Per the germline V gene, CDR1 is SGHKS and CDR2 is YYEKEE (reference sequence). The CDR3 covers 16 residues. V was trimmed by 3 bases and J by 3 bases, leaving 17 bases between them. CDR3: CASSSGPYARTDTQYF. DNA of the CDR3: TGTGCCAGCAGCTCCGGGCCCTATGCAAGGACAGATACGCAGTATTTT.

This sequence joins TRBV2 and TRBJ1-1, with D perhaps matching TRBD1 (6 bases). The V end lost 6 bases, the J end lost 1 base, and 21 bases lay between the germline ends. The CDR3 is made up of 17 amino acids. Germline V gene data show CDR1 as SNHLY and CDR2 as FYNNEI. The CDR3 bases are TGTGCCAGCAGCCAGACAATCCAGGGGATTACGAACACTGAAGCTTTCTTT. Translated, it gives CASSQTIQGITNTEAFF.

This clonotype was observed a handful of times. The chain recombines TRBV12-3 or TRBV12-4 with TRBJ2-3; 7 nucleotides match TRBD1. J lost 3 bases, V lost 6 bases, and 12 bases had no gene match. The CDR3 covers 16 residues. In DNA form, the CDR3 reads TGTGCCAGCAGCCTGGTTTCCGAGGGGGCTACAGATACGCAGTATTTT. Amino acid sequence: CASSLVSEGATDTQYF.

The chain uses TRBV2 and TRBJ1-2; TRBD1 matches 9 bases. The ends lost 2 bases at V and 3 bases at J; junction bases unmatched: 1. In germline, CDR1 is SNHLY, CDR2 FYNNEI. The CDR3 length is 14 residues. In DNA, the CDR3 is TGTGCCAGCAGTGAACGACAGGGGGACTATGGCTACACCTTC. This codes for CASSERQGDYGYTF.

The CDR3 protein is CSAKIYYDLGSYNEQFF. The CDR3 DNA follows: TGCAGTGCTAAGATCTACTACGACCTTGGCTCCTACAATGAGCAGTTCTTC. V gene TRBV20-1 combines with J gene TRBJ2-1; D remains ambiguous. V lost 4 bases and J 0 bases, leaving 19 bases between the germline ends. Germline V gives CDR1 DFQATT, CDR2 SNEGSKA (reference sequence). The CDR3 has 17 residues.

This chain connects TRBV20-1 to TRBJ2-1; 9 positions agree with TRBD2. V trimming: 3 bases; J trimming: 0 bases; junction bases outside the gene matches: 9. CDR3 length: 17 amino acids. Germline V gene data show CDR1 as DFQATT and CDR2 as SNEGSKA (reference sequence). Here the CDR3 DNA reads TGCAGTGCTAGTTCGGTAGCGGGGGACCGCTCCTACAATGAGCAGTTCTTC. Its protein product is CSASSVAGDRSYNEQFF.

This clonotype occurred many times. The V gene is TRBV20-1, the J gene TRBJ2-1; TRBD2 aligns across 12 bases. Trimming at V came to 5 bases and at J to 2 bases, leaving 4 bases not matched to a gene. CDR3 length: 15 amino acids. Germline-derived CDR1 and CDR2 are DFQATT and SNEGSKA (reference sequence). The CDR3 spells CSAPRLAGAYNEQFF. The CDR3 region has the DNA TGCAGTGCTCCGAGACTAGCGGGGGCCTACAATGAGCAGTTCTTC.

CDR3 sequence (DNA): TGTGCCAGCAGTGTAGAGTCACAGGGTTTAACGCAGTTCTTC. This translates into CASSVESQGLTQFF. The chain links TRBV12-3 or TRBV12-4 to TRBJ2-1; tentative D call: TRBD1 (6 bases). The V end was cut by 5 bases, the J end by 12 bases, with 20 bases between. The CDR3 has 14 amino acids.

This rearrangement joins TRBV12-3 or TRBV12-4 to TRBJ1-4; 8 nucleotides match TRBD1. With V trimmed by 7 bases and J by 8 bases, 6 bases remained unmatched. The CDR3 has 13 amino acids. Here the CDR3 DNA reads TGTGCCAGCATGCCAGGGGGCCGGGAAAAACTGTTTTTT. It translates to CASMPGGREKLFF.

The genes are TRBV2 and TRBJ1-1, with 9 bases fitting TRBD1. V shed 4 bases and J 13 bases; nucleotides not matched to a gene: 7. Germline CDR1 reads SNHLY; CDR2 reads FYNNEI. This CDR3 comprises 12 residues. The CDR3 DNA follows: TGTGCCAGCAGTGGACAGGGGGTGGCGTTTTTCTTT. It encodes CASSGQGVAFFF.

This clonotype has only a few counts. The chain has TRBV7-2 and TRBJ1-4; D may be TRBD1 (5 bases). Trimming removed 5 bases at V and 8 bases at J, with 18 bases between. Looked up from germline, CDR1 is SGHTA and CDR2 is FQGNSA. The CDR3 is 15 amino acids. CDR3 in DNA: TGTGCCAGCAGCCAGGCGCGGGGCTCGGAGGAAAAACTGTTTTTT. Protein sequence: CASSQARGSEEKLFF.

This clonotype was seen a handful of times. CDR3 amino acids: CSARYGETQYF. Written as DNA, the CDR3 is TGCAGTGCTAGATATGGGGAGACCCAGTACTTC. The rearrangement links TRBV20-1 to TRBJ2-7; D remains unclear. Matching the DNA end better, TRBJ2-5 makes the J call doubtful. This CDR3 contains 11 residues. CDR1 is DFQATT and CDR2 is SNEGSKA in the germline V gene (reference sequence).

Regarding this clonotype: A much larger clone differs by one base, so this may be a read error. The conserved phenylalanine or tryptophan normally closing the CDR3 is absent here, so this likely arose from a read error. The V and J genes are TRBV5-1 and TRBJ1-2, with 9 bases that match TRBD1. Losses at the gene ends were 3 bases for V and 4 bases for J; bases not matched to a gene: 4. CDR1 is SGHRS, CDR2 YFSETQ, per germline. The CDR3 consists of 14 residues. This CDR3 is CASSWGTGTYGYTY. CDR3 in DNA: TGCGCCAGCAGCTGGGGGACAGGGACCTATGGCTACACCTAC.

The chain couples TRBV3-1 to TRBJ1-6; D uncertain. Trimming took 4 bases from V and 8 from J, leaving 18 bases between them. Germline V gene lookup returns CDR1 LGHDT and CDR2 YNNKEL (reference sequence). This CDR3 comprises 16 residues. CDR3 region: CASSPGGFLWYSPLHF. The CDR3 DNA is TGTGCCAGCAGCCCGGGTGGGTTTCTATGGTATTCACCCCTCCACTTT.

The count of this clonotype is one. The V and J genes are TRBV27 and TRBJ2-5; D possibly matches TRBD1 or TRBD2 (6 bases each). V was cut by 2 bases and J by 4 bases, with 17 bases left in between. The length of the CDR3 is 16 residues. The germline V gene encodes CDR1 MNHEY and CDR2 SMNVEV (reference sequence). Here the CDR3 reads CASSLSSGEAGETQYF. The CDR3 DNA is TGTGCCAGCAGTTTAAGTTCAGGGGAGGCGGGAGAGACCCAGTACTTC.

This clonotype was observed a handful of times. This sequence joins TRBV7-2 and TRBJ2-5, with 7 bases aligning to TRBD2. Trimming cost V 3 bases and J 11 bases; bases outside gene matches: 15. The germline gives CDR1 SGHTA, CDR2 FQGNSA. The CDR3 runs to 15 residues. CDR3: CASSLVQGGNNEQYF. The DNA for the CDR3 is TGTGCCAGCAGCTTGGTTCAGGGAGGGAACAATGAGCAGTACTTC. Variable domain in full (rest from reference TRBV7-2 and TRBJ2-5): GAGVSQSPSNKVTEKGKDVELRCDPISGHTALYWYRQSLGQGLEFLIYFQGNSAPDKSGLPSDRFSAERTGGSVSTLTIQRTQQEDSAVYLCASSLVQGGNNEQYFGPGTRLLVL.